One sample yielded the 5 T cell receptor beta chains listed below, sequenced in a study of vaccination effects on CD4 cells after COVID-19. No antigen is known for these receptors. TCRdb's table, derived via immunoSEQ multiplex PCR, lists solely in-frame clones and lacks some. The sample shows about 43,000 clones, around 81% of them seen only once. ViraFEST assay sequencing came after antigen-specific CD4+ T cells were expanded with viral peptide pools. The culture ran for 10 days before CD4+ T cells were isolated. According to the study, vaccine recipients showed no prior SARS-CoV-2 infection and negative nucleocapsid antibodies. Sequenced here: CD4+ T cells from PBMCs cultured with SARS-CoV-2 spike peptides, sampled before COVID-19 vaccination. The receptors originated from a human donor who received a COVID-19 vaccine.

CDR3 nucleotides: TGTGCCAGCCACCGCCAAGAGACCCAGTACTTC. Protein sequence: CASHRQETQYF. The rearrangement joins TRBV2 to TRBJ2-5; D unclear. The CDR3 consists of 11 residues. Trimming removed 8 bases from V and 1 base from J, with 5 bases in between. Germline assignment: CDR1 SNHLY and CDR2 FYNNEI.

The CDR3 is CASSPDRFSGNTIYF. The CDR3 bases are TGTGCCAGCAGTCCCGACAGGTTCTCTGGAAACACCATATATTTT. This chain joins TRBV6-5 and TRBJ1-3, with D possibly matching TRBD1 (6 bases). Trimming stripped 5 bases from V and 0 bases from J, with 11 bases between. The germline gives CDR1 MNHEY, CDR2 SVGAGI. CDR3 length: 15 amino acids.

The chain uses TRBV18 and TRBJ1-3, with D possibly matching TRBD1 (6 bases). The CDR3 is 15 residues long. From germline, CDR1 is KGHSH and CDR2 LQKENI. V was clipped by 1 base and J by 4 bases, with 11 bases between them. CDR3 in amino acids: CASSPLEGQGNTIYF. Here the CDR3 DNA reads TGTGCCAGCTCACCACTAGAAGGACAGGGAAACACCATATATTTT.

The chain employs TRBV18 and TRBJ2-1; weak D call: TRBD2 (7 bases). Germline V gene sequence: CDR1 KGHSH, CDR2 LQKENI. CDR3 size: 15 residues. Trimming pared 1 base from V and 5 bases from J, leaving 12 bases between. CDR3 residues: CASSPQRDTNNEQFF. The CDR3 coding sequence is TGTGCCAGCTCACCACAGCGGGACACTAACAATGAGCAGTTCTTC.

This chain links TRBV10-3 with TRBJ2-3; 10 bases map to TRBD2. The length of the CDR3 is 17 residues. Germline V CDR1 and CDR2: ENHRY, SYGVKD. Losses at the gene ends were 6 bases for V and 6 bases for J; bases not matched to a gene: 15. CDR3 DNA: TGTGCCATCAGCGATACCACTAGCGGGGAGAGGGTGGATACGCAGTATTTT. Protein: CAISDTTSGERVDTQYF.